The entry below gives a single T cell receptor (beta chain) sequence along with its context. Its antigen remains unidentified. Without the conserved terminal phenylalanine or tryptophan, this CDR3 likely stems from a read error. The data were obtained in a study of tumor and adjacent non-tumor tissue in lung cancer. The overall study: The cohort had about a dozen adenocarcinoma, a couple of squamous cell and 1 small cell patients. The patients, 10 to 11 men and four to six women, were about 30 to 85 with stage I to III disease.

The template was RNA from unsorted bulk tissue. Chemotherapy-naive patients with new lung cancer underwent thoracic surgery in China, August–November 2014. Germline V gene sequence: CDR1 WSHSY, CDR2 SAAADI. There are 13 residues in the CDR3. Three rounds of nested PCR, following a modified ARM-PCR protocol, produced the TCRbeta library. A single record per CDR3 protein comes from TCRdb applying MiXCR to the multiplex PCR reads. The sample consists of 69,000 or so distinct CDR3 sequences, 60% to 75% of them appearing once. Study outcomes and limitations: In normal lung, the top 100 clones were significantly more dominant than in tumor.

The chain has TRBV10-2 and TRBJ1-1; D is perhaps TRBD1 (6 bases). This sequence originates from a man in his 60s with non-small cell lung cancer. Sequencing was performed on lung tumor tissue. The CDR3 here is CASRYRAGTDAFL. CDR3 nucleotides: TGCGCCAGCAGGTACAGGGCTGGGACTGATGCTTTCTTA.